Below are 18 T cell receptor beta chains sequenced from a single sample in a study of STAT3 mutations in large granular lymphocyte leukemia. The antigens for these receptors are not known. Generated by immunoSEQ multiplex PCR, the TCRdb table keeps only in-frame clones and is missing some. The sample has around 7,000 clones; roughly 70% are singletons. General study results and limits: Every T-cell large granular lymphocyte leukemia patient had at least one immunodominant TCR beta clonotype.

Specimen: peripheral blood mononuclear cells. The receptors here all came from a woman aged 40-49 years with T-cell large granular lymphocyte leukemia. Some clones in this sample may be carry-over from other donors' samples.

This rearrangement joins TRBV18 to TRBJ1-2, with D maybe TRBD1 (5 bases). Trimming took off 3 bases at V and 8 bases at J, with 16 bases between the two ends. The CDR3 is 14 amino acids. CDR1 is KGHSH and CDR2 is LQKENI in the germline V gene. CDR3 nucleotide sequence: TGTGCCAGCTCACCCCGGGAGGGGCCGTGGGGCTACACCTTC. This sequence encodes CASSPREGPWGYTF. The entire variable domain, with the rest obtained from reference TRBV18 and TRBJ1-2, is as follows: NAGVMQNPRHLVRRRGQEARLRCSPMKGHSHVYWYRQLPEEGLKFMVYLQKENIIDESGMPKERFSAEFPKEGPSILRIQQVVRGDSAAYFCASSPREGPWGYTFGSGTRLTVV.

The CDR3 loop is CASSLSTDSYEQYF. CDR3 nucleotides: TGTGCCAGCAGTTTATCGACCGACAGCTACGAGCAGTACTTC. The chain is built from TRBV27 and TRBJ2-7; D possibly corresponds to TRBD1 (5 bases). In germline, CDR1 is MNHEY, CDR2 SMNVEV (reference sequence). This CDR3 region has 14 residues. V was trimmed by 0 bases and J by 3 bases, leaving 9 bases between them.

The rearrangement links TRBV5-1 to TRBJ2-7; 11 bases fit TRBD2. Per germline, CDR1 SGHRS and CDR2 YFSETQ. The V segment lost 2 bases and the J segment 2 bases; nucleotides outside the gene matches: 0. The CDR3 consists of 14 residues. The DNA for the CDR3 is TGCGCCAGCAGCTTTAGCGGGAGGGCCTACGAGCAGTACTTC. This codes for CASSFSGRAYEQYF.

Only a few counts were recorded for this clone. The V and J genes are TRBV5-4 and TRBJ1-4; D is unclear. Between the trimmed V and J ends, which lost 6 bases and 7 bases, there was a span of 13 bases. The CDR3 covers 13 residues. CDR1 SGHNT and CDR2 YYREEE come from the germline V gene (reference sequence). CDR3 in amino acids: CASTTEVSEKLFF. Here the CDR3 DNA reads TGTGCCAGCACGACCGAAGTGAGTGAAAAACTGTTTTTT.

The chain links TRBV5-1 to TRBJ1-2, with a tentative D call TRBD1 (5 bases). V lost 1 base, J lost 4 bases, and 8 bases lay in between. CDR1 is SGHRS, CDR2 YFSETQ, per germline. The CDR3 has 13 amino acids. CDR3 bases: TGCGCCAGCAGCTTGAATGGGGGCTATGGCTACACCTTC. Translation gives CASSLNGGYGYTF.

V is TRBV5-1 and J is TRBJ1-1, with D possibly being TRBD1 (5 bases). The CDR3 loop spans 13 amino acids. Deletions cut 3 bases from V and 3 bases from J, with 9 bases between. Germline CDR1 reads SGHRS; CDR2 reads YFSETQ. The CDR3, as DNA: TGCGCCAGCAGCTCCCCAGGGTACACTGAAGCTTTCTTT. Its translation is CASSSPGYTEAFF.

The chain uses TRBV7-9 and TRBJ1-1; D call uncertain. The CDR3 length is 12 residues. Per germline, CDR1 SEHNR and CDR2 FQNEAQ (reference sequence). Trimming cost V 1 base and J 4 bases, with 4 bases left between them. The CDR3 DNA reads TGTGCCAGCAGCTTAGTAGTCACTGAAGCTTTCTTT. Translated, it gives CASSLVVTEAFF.

J is TRBJ2-7 and V is TRBV30, with 12 positions matching TRBD2. This CDR3 is built from 14 residues. With 5 bases clipped from V and 6 bases from J, the junction kept 8 bases outside the gene matches. Germline loops: CDR1 GTSNPN, CDR2 SVGIG (reference sequence). The CDR3 spells CAWGRLAGDGEQYF. The CDR3 bases are TGTGCCTGGGGGAGACTAGCGGGAGATGGCGAGCAGTACTTC.

This chain connects TRBV5-1 to TRBJ2-1; 8 nucleotides agree with TRBD2. Per germline, CDR1 SGHRS and CDR2 YFSETQ. The CDR3 sequence is 14 residues long. J lost 4 bases, V lost 0 bases, and 0 bases had no gene match. The CDR3 protein is CASSLASGYNEQFF. The CDR3 region has the DNA TGCGCCAGCAGCTTGGCTAGCGGGTACAATGAGCAGTTCTTC.

The CDR3: CAISSGTTDTQYF. The CDR3 nucleotides read TGTGCCATCAGTTCCGGGACCACAGATACGCAGTATTTT. The rearrangement links TRBV10-3 to TRBJ2-3; D might be TRBD1 or TRBD2, each matching 5 bases. CDR1 is ENHRY and CDR2 is SYGVKD in the germline V gene. The CDR3 contains 13 residues. V was cut by 5 bases and J by 2 bases, with 8 bases left in between.

The rearrangement links TRBV5-5 to TRBJ2-7; TRBD1 aligns across 8 bases. The J segment lost 3 bases and the V segment lost 4 bases, leaving 12 bases of the junction unmatched. Germline V lookup: CDR1 SGHKS, CDR2 YYEKEE (reference sequence). This CDR3 is 16 amino acids long. The CDR3 loop reads CASSLTPGTGGYEQYF. The CDR3 DNA is TGTGCCAGCAGCCTAACTCCCGGGACAGGCGGCTACGAGCAGTACTTC.

The J gene is TRBJ1-2, the V gene TRBV30, with D possibly being TRBD1 (5 bases). CDR1 is GTSNPN, CDR2 SVGIG, per germline (reference sequence). CDR3 length equals 14 residues. V gave up 2 bases and J gave up 2 bases, with 12 bases separating them. DNA for the CDR3: TGTGCCTGGAGTTCGAAGACAGCGAACTATGGCTACACCTTC. It yields the protein CAWSSKTANYGYTF.

The chain recombines TRBV18 with TRBJ1-2; D uncertain. This CDR3 contains 13 residues. Trimming pared 5 bases from V and 2 bases from J, leaving 9 bases between. Germline V lookup: CDR1 KGHSH, CDR2 LQKENI. The CDR3 nucleotides are TGTGCCAGCTCAGCGGGTGGGAACTATGGCTACACCTTC. Its translation: CASSAGGNYGYTF.

The chain joins TRBV6-6 to TRBJ1-1; no clear D. The CDR3 spans 13 residues. Germline values: CDR1 MNHNY, CDR2 SVGAGI (reference sequence). V was cut by 0 bases and J by 0 bases, with 2 bases left in between. CDR3 protein: CASSYSVNTEAFF. The CDR3 DNA is TGTGCCAGCAGTTACTCTGTGAACACTGAAGCTTTCTTT.

Concerning this clone: An end of the junction does not agree with germline; a read error may underlie this. The rearrangement uses TRBV7-9 and TRBJ2-6; the match to TRBD1 covers 8 bases. The CDR3 runs to 10 residues. In germline, CDR1 is SEHNR, CDR2 FQNEAQ (reference sequence). This CDR3 is CASSLDRELF. The CDR3 DNA reads as TGTGCCAGCAGCTTGGACAGGGAACTTTTC.

The V call is TRBV5-1, the J call TRBJ2-7, with D maybe TRBD2 (5 bases). CDR1 SGHRS and CDR2 YFSETQ come from the germline V gene. Trimming removed 1 base from V and 3 bases from J, with 14 bases in between. This CDR3 is 15 amino acids long. The CDR3 DNA reads as TGCGCCAGCAGCTTGACATCCCAACGGGGCTACGAGCAGTACTTC. Amino acid sequence: CASSLTSQRGYEQYF.

The count of this clone is one. V usage is TRBV25-1 and J usage is TRBJ2-5; D gene ambiguous. CDR1 is MGHDK, CDR2 SYGVNS, per germline. The CDR3 totals 11 residues. The V end lost 5 bases, the J end lost 5 bases, and 6 bases lay between the germline ends. As DNA, the CDR3 is TGTGCCAGCAGTATTCGTGAGACCCAGTACTTC. This encodes CASSIRETQYF.

The V and J genes are TRBV7-8 and TRBJ1-4; D gene uncertain. This CDR3 is built from 15 residues. Germline assignment: CDR1 SGHVS and CDR2 FQNEAQ. V lost 2 bases and J 0 bases, leaving 7 bases between the germline ends. The CDR3 DNA sequence: TGTGCCAGCAGCTTATCGGATGCAACTAATGAAAAACTGTTTTTT. Amino acids: CASSLSDATNEKLFF.